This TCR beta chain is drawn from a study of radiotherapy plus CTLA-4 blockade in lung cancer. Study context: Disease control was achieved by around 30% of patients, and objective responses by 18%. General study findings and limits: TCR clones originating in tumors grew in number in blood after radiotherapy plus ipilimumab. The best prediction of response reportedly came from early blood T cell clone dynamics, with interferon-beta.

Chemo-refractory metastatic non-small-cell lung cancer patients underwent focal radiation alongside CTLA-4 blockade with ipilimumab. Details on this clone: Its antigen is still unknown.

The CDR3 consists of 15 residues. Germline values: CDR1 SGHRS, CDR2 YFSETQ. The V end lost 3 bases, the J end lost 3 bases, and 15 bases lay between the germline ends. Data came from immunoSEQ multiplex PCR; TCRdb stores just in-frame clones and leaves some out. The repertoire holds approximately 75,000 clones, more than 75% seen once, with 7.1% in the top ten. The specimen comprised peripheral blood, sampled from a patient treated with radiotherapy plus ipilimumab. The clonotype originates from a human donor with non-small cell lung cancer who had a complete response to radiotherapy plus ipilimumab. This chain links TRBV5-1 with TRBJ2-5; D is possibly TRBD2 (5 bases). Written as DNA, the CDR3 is TGCGCCAGCAGCTCCCAGGACTCCCCTGAAGAGACCCAGTACTTC. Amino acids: CASSSQDSPEETQYF. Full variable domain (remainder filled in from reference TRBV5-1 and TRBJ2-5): KAGVTQTPRYLIKTRGQQVTLSCSPISGHRSVSWYQQTPGQGLQFLFEYFSETQRNKGNFPGRFSGRQFSNSRSEMNVSTLELGDSALYLCASSSQDSPEETQYFGPGTRLLVL.